The clone carrying this T cell receptor (beta chain) was found once. Its antigen is unknown. Clones were read by immunoSEQ multiplex PCR, and TCRdb kept only the in-frame ones, dropping some. Of about 14,000 clones listed, around 77% are singletons. The entry originates in a study of somatic mutations in cytotoxic T cells in rheumatoid arthritis. Background on the study: It was right after diagnosis, before any treatment, that patient blood (less than 33 ml EDTA) was drawn. Findings and limits, study-wide: Clonality of CD8+ T cells, which was compared between rheumatoid arthritis patients and age-matched healthy controls, did not differ significantly.

CDR1 and CDR2 (germline): SGHRS, YFSETQ. The CDR3 consists of 16 residues. The J segment lost 4 bases and the V segment lost 4 bases, leaving 9 bases of the junction unmatched. The genes are TRBV5-1 and TRBJ2-3; 10 bases agree with TRBD2. The sequence derives from an adult with rheumatoid arthritis. What was sequenced was CD8+ T cells sorted from blood. DNA of the CDR3: TGCGCCAGCAGCCTTAGCGGGGGGCCATTTGCAGATACGCAGTATTTT. It specifies CASSLSGGPFADTQYF.